This T cell receptor (beta chain) was captured in a study of blood T cell repertoires in COVID-19. The germline V gene encodes CDR1 SGHRS and CDR2 YFSETQ. The V gene end was trimmed by 5 bases and the J gene end by 14 bases; junction bases not matched to a gene: 7. The CDR3 has 12 amino acids. Data came from immunoSEQ multiplex PCR; TCRdb stores just in-frame clones and leaves some out. The top ten clones hold approximately 7.3% of a sample with hundreds of thousands of clones, 88% of them seen once. This sequence was found in a woman between 65 and 79 years old with COVID-19, enrolled during active disease. The sequencing input was peripheral blood. The chain combines TRBV5-1 with TRBJ1-6; 7 bases agree with TRBD1. CDR3 sequence reads: CASRNQGESLHF. As DNA, the CDR3 is TGCGCCAGCAGGAATCAGGGGGAATCCCTCCACTTT.